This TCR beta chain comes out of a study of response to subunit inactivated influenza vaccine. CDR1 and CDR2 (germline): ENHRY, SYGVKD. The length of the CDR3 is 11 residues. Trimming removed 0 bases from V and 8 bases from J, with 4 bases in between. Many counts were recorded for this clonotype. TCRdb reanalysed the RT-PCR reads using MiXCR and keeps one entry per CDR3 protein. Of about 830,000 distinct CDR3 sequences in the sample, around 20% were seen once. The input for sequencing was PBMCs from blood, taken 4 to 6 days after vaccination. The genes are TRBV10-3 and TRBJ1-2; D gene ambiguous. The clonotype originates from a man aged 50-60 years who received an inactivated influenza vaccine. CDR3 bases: TGTGCCATCAGTGAGTCTAAGGGCTACACCTTC. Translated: CAISESKGYTF.